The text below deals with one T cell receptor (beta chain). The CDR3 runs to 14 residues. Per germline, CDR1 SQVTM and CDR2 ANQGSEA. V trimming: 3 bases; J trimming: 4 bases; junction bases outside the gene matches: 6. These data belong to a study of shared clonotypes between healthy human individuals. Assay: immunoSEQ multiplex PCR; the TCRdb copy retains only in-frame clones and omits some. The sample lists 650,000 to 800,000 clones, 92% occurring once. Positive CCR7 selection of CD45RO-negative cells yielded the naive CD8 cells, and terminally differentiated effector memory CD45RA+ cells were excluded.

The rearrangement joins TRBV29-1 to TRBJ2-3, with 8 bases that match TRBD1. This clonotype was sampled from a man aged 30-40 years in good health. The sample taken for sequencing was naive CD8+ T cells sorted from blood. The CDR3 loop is CSVDWQGASDTQYF. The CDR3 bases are TGCAGCGTTGATTGGCAGGGGGCATCAGATACGCAGTATTTT.